Listed below are T cell receptor beta chains from one sample, sequenced in a study of immune evolution from preneoplasia to lung adenocarcinoma. Profiled with immunoSEQ multiplex PCR; TCRdb holds only in-frame clones, not every one. The sample consists of about 6,400 clones, more than 65% of them appearing once. Sequencing was performed on FFPE minimally invasive lung adenocarcinoma tissue. Receptor source: a person over 45 with lung adenocarcinoma. CDR3s include the opening cysteine and the closing phenylalanine or tryptophan. Fields, in order: V gene, clone size, J gene, D gene, CDR3 protein, CDR3 DNA. A D gene is named only where the DNA matches it firmly. Clone sizes are given selectively: once, few, many, or a class where the clone is expanded.

TRBV6-6,.,TRBJ1-1,.,CASRRGLNTEAFF,TGTGCCAGCCGCAGGGGTCTTAACACTGAAGCTTTCTTT
TRBV7-9,.,TRBJ1-3,.,CASSLGQISGNTIYF,TGTGCCAGCAGCTTAGGCCAGATCTCTGGAAACACCATATATTTT
TRBV4-1,.,TRBJ1-2,.,CASSHPTGLLGYGYTF,TGCGCCAGCAGCCACCCAACAGGGTTGTTAGGCTATGGCTACACCTTC
TRBV4-1,.,TRBJ1-5,.,CASSQDMDQPQHF,TGCGCCAGCAGCCAAGATATGGATCAGCCCCAGCATTTT
TRBV6-5,.,TRBJ1-1,.,CASSYPGFPEAFF,TGTGCCAGCAGTTACCCGGGGTTTCCTGAAGCTTTCTTT
TRBV6-1,.,TRBJ2-7,.,CASRQQGTGSEQYF,TGTGCCAGCAGACAGCAGGGTACGGGCTCCGAGCAGTACTTC
TRBV7-6,.,TRBJ1-6,TRBD1,CASSFSVGQDSPLHF,TGTGCCAGCAGCTTTAGTGTGGGACAGGATTCACCCCTCCACTTT
TRBV5-1,few,TRBJ1-6,TRBD1,CASSLRGPYFAQETGRESPLHF,TGCGCCAGCAGCTTGAGGGGACCATACTTCGCGCAGGAGACAGGGAGAGAGTCACCCCTCCACTTT
TRBV5-6,.,TRBJ1-2,.,CASSSLGLEASYGYTF,TGTGCCAGCAGCTCTCTGGGGTTGGAGGCGTCCTATGGCTACACCTTC
TRBV27,.,TRBJ1-4,.,CASSSASWGQDEKLFF,TGTGCCAGCAGCAGCGCGTCGTGGGGGCAGGATGAAAAACTGTTTTTT
TRBV7-2,.,TRBJ2-3,TRBD1,CASSLYRGDQYF,TGTGCCAGCAGCTTATACAGGGGAGACCAGTATTTT
TRBV18,.,TRBJ1-2,.,CASSEGSYGYTF,TGTGCCAGCTCAGAGGGGTCCTATGGCTACACCTTC
TRBV7-2,.,TRBJ1-3,.,CASSLVGGRVSGNTIYF,TGTGCCAGCAGCTTAGTCGGGGGGAGAGTCTCTGGAAACACCATATATTTT
TRBV6-5,.,TRBJ2-7,.,CASRAFRDDSYEQYF,TGTGCCAGCAGGGCTTTCCGGGACGACTCCTACGAGCAGTACTTC
TRBV6-6,.,TRBJ2-7,.,CASSTPLEGEGEQYF,TGTGCCAGCAGTACCCCCCTGGAGGGCGAGGGCGAGCAGTACTTC
TRBV7-9,.,TRBJ2-7,.,CASSLASPEQYF,TGTGCCAGCAGCCTTGCGTCGCCCGAGCAGTACTTC
TRBV30,.,TRBJ2-5,TRBD2,CAWRWWGGETQYF,TGTGCCTGGAGGTGGTGGGGGGGAGAGACCCAGTACTTC
TRBV7-9,.,TRBJ2-7,TRBD1,CASSLRTGGGYEQYF,TGTGCCAGCAGCCTGAGGACAGGGGGCGGCTACGAGCAGTACTTC
TRBV28,.,TRBJ1-2,.,CASSLSEGGGSYGYTF,TGTGCCAGCAGTTTATCAGAAGGGGGGGGGTCCTATGGCTACACCTTC
TRBV28,.,TRBJ1-3,.,CASSLSAAGESGNTIYF,TGTGCCAGCAGTTTATCTGCCGCAGGGGAGTCAGGAAACACCATATATTTT
TRBV5-3,.,TRBJ1-6,.,CARSLKGWLSSPLHF,TGTGCCAGAAGCTTGAAGGGTTGGCTGAGTTCACCCCTCCACTTT
TRBV7-9,.,TRBJ2-1,.,CASSRAGSGFEQFF,TGTGCCAGCAGTCGAGCGGGCTCGGGGTTCGAGCAGTTCTTC
TRBV4-1,few,TRBJ2-2,TRBD1,CASSQEQGAGELFF,TGCGCCAGCAGCCAAGAACAGGGGGCCGGGGAGCTGTTTTTT
TRBV14,.,TRBJ1-1,TRBD1,CASSPLTTTGRANTEAFF,TGTGCCAGCAGCCCCCTAACTACGACAGGGCGTGCGAACACTGAAGCTTTCTTT
TRBV5-4,.,TRBJ2-7,TRBD1,CASSLGQGKREQYF,TGTGCCAGCAGCTTGGGACAGGGGAAGCGCGAGCAGTACTTC
TRBV27,.,TRBJ2-1,TRBD2,CASSLAGGPEQFF,TGTGCCAGCAGTTTAGCGGGAGGGCCTGAGCAGTTCTTC
TRBV6-5,large,TRBJ1-5,TRBD1,CASSWDRNQPQHF,TGTGCCAGCAGCTGGGACAGAAATCAGCCCCAGCATTTT